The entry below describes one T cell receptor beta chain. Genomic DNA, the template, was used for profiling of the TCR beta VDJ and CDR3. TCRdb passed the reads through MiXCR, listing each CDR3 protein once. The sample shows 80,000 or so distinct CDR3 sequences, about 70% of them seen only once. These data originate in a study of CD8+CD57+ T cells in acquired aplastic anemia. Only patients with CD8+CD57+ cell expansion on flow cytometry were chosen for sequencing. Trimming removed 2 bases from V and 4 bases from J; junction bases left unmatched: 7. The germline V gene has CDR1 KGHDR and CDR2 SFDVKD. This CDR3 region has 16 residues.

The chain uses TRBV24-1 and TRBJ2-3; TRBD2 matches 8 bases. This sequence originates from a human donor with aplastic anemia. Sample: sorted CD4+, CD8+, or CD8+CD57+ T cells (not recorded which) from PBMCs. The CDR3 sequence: CATSDSLSGIADTQYF. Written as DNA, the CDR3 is TGTGCCACCAGTGATTCCCTTAGCGGGATCGCAGATACGCAGTATTTT.